The 5 T cell receptor beta chains presented below share a single source sample, sequenced in a study of neurological immune-mediated disorders. TCRdb reprocessed the 5' RACE reads via MiXCR and lists one record per CDR3 protein. This table has 84,000 or so distinct CDR3 sequences, under 4.5% appearing once. Noted time point: longitudinal time-point 3. The sample was PBMCs. These receptors all come from a woman aged 55-69 years with multiple sclerosis.

This clonotype appeared many times. V usage is TRBV4-1 and J usage is TRBJ2-5; D not certain. Germline loops: CDR1 MGHRA, CDR2 YSYEKL. The length of the CDR3 is 12 residues. V was clipped by 1 base and J by 5 bases, with 5 bases between them. The CDR3 DNA is TGCGCCAGCAGCCAAGTTCGGGAGACCCAGTACTTC. Protein sequence: CASSQVRETQYF.

This clonotype was picked up many times. The chain recombines TRBV6-2 or TRBV6-3 with TRBJ2-1; 7 positions agree with TRBD1. The CDR3 length is 16 residues. Trimming cost V 6 bases and J 7 bases; bases outside gene matches: 15. Germline CDR1 reads MNHEY; CDR2 reads SVGEGT. CDR3 nucleotides: TGTGCCAGCAGACCCATTACAGGGGCCCGGGGTAATGAGCAGTTCTTC. Amino acids: CASRPITGARGNEQFF.

This clonotype was found many times. The chain joins TRBV10-3 to TRBJ1-2; D uncertain. The CDR3 length is 13 residues. Trimming took 4 bases from V and 6 from J, leaving 12 bases between them. The germline V gene encodes CDR1 ENHRY and CDR2 SYGVKD. CDR3 protein: CAISAVTFHGYTF. The CDR3 nucleotides are TGTGCCATCAGTGCCGTCACTTTCCATGGCTACACCTTC.

At least ten counts were recorded for this clonotype. This chain links TRBV11-1 with TRBJ2-5, with TRBD2 as a possible D gene (6 bases). Between the trimmed V and J ends, which lost 3 bases and 3 bases, there was a span of 11 bases. The CDR3 runs 14 residues. In germline, CDR1 is SGHAT, CDR2 FQDESV (reference sequence). The CDR3 spells CASSLWGVEETQYF. CDR3 coding DNA: TGTGCCAGCAGCTTGTGGGGGGTAGAAGAGACCCAGTACTTC. Full variable domain (remainder filled in from reference TRBV11-1 and TRBJ2-5): EAEVAQSPRYKITEKSQAVAFWCDPISGHATLYWYRQILGQGPELLVQFQDESVVDDSQLPKDRFSAERLKGVDSTLKIQPAELGDSAMYLCASSLWGVEETQYFGPGTRLLVL.

This clonotype appeared many times. V usage is TRBV5-1 and J usage is TRBJ1-4; D remains unclear. The V gene lost 0 bases and the J gene lost 8 bases, with 14 bases spanning the gap. Germline assignment: CDR1 SGHRS and CDR2 YFSETQ. This CDR3 is 15 amino acids long. This CDR3 reads CASSLAVVPGEKLFF. The CDR3 nucleotides read TGCGCCAGCAGCTTGGCAGTGGTGCCGGGAGAAAAACTGTTTTTT.